A single sample gave rise to the 25 T cell receptor beta chains below, sequenced in a study of blood T cell repertoires in COVID-19. TCRdb's table, derived via immunoSEQ multiplex PCR, lists solely in-frame clones and lacks some. This table holds over 65,000 clones, 70% to 90% found once. The sequencing sample was made of peripheral blood. These receptors were obtained from a man aged 50-60 years with active COVID-19.

The genes are TRBV28 and TRBJ2-5; 9 positions agree with TRBD2. J gave up 4 bases and V 8 bases, and 8 bases lay outside the gene matches. CDR3 length equals 14 residues. The V gene's germline CDR1 is MDHEN and CDR2 SYDVKM. Written as DNA, the CDR3 is TGTGCCAGCGGGCAGCGGGGGGTCTCAGAGACCCAGTACTTC. It codes for CASGQRGVSETQYF.

V and J are TRBV3-1 (or the pseudogene TRBV3-2) and TRBJ1-1; D is undetermined. Germline loops: CDR1 LGHDT, CDR2 YNNKEL (reference sequence). CDR3 length: 13 residues. The germline V and J ends were trimmed by 3 bases and 0 bases, with 5 bases remaining between them. The CDR3 nucleotides are TGTGCCAGCAGCCAGAACATGAACACTGAAGCTTTCTTT. Its translation: CASSQNMNTEAFF.

This clone was seen just once. The CDR3 DNA is TGCGCCAGCAGTGAGTCATTGGCATTGCCGTTCTTC. Its protein is CASSESLALPFF. The J gene is TRBJ2-1, the V gene TRBV10-2; D is ambiguous. V lost 0 bases and J lost 15, with 12 bases in between. Germline CDR1 and CDR2: WSHSY and SAAADI. The CDR3 sequence is 12 residues long.

The J gene is TRBJ2-3, the V gene TRBV7-9; TRBD2 aligns across 9 bases. V lost 2 bases and J lost 7; bases outside the gene matches: 7. The CDR3 sequence is 15 residues long. CDR1 and CDR2 from the germline V gene are SEHNR and FQNEAQ (reference sequence). The chain's CDR3 is CASSLTVAGENTQYF. CDR3 DNA sequence: TGTGCCAGCAGCTTAACGGTAGCGGGAGAGAATACGCAGTATTTT.

The CDR3 nucleotides read TGTGCCAGCAGCAGGACAGGGAACACCGGGGAGCTGTTTTTT. It translates to CASSRTGNTGELFF. The chain employs TRBV6-2 or TRBV6-3 and TRBJ2-2; 7 bases are shared with TRBD1. Trimming cost V 6 bases and J 1 base; bases outside gene matches: 2. Germline CDR1 reads MNHEY; CDR2 reads SVGEGT. CDR3 length: 14 amino acids.

This clone has only one observation. This chain connects TRBV24-1 to TRBJ2-3, with D maybe TRBD1 (6 bases). Deletions cut 5 bases from V and 0 bases from J, with 11 bases between. The germline CDR1 and CDR2 sequences are KGHDR and SFDVKD. The CDR3 extends over 15 amino acids. The CDR3 DNA reads as TGTGCCACCAGTGTTGGGGGCGGGAGCACAGATACGCAGTATTTT. It encodes CATSVGGGSTDTQYF.

The chain couples TRBV27 to TRBJ2-7; 9 bases fit TRBD1. V was clipped by 8 bases and J by 0 bases; unmatched bases: 2. Germline assignment: CDR1 MNHEY and CDR2 SMNVEV (reference sequence). The CDR3 has 13 amino acids. CDR3 bases: TGTGCCAGCTCGACAGGGGGCTCCTACGAGCAGTACTTC. Amino acids: CASSTGGSYEQYF.

J is TRBJ1-5 and V is TRBV15; TRBD1 might be the D (6 bases). V was cut by 8 bases and J by 3 bases, with 11 bases left in between. Germline lookup yields CDR1 LNHNV and CDR2 YYDKDF (reference sequence). CDR3 length: 13 amino acids. CDR3 protein: CATRRTVNQPQHF. Written as DNA, the CDR3 is TGTGCCACCCGTCGGACAGTCAATCAGCCCCAGCATTTT. The full variable domain, completed using reference TRBV15 and TRBJ1-5, is DAMVIQNPRYQVTQFGKPVTLSCSQTLNHNVMYWYQQKSSQAPKLLFHYYDKDFNNEADTPDNFQSRRPNTSFCFLDIRSPGLGDTAMYLCATRRTVNQPQHFGDGTRLSIL.

The chain joins TRBV9 to TRBJ2-1, with D hard to call. Trimming took 1 base from V and 9 from J, leaving 11 bases between them. The germline V gene encodes CDR1 SGDLS and CDR2 YYNGEE. CDR3 length: 13 amino acids. The CDR3 DNA reads TGTGCCAGCAGCGTAAGTGCGCCAGGTGAGCAGTTCTTC. Protein product: CASSVSAPGEQFF.

This clone appeared a single time. The chain links TRBV5-1 to TRBJ2-1; 9 nucleotides line up with TRBD1. V shed 0 bases and J 6 bases; nucleotides not matched to a gene: 7. The CDR3 extends over 16 amino acids. Germline CDR1 reads SGHRS; CDR2 reads YFSETQ. The CDR3 protein is CASSLDSGTGSNEQFF. In nucleotides, the CDR3 is TGCGCCAGCAGCTTGGACTCCGGGACAGGGAGCAATGAGCAGTTCTTC.

V is TRBV30 and J is TRBJ1-1, with D uncertain. Germline CDR1 reads GTSNPN; CDR2 reads SVGIG (reference sequence). Between the trimmed V and J ends, which lost 1 base and 1 base, there was a span of 7 bases. CDR3 length: 13 residues. CDR3: CAWSADTNTEAFF. Here the CDR3 DNA reads TGTGCCTGGAGTGCTGACACGAACACTGAAGCTTTCTTT.

V gene TRBV15 combines with J gene TRBJ2-7, with 10 bases that match TRBD2. V shed 0 bases and J 3 bases; nucleotides not matched to a gene: 5. Germline values: CDR1 LNHNV, CDR2 YYDKDF (reference sequence). This CDR3 region has 16 residues. CDR3 sequence (DNA): TGTGCCACCAGCAGAGATCTAACTAGCGGGAACTACGAGCAGTACTTC. Amino acid sequence: CATSRDLTSGNYEQYF.

The genes are TRBV28 and TRBJ2-6, with D tentatively TRBD1 (5 bases). V was shortened by 5 bases and J by 0 bases, with 11 bases between the two germline ends. The V gene's germline CDR1 is MDHEN and CDR2 SYDVKM. The length of the CDR3 is 16 residues. The CDR3 protein is CASSPYRYSGANVLTF. The CDR3 bases are TGTGCCAGCAGTCCCTACAGGTACTCTGGGGCCAACGTCCTGACTTTC.

The rearrangement uses TRBV6-6 and TRBJ2-5; 8 bases are shared with TRBD2. With 2 bases clipped from V and 0 bases from J, the junction kept 2 bases outside the gene matches. The germline gives CDR1 MNHNY, CDR2 SVGAGI (reference sequence). The CDR3 extends over 15 amino acids. The CDR3, as DNA: TGTGCCAGCAGTTACGAACTAGCGGACCAAGAGACCCAGTACTTC. Protein product: CASSYELADQETQYF.

The V call is TRBV18, the J call TRBJ2-7; perhaps TRBD1 as D (6 bases). V was shortened by 3 bases and J by 5 bases, with 14 bases between the two germline ends. The CDR3 covers 14 residues. CDR1 is KGHSH, CDR2 LQKENI, per germline. CDR3 sequence (DNA): TGTGCCAGCTCACCCAACAGGGTCCGCGACGAGCAGTACTTC. Amino acid sequence: CASSPNRVRDEQYF.

This sequence joins TRBV6-5 and TRBJ1-2, with D perhaps matching TRBD1 (6 bases). Germline loops: CDR1 MNHEY, CDR2 SVGAGI. The CDR3 sequence is 15 residues long. V dropped 11 bases and J dropped 5 bases, with 24 bases sitting between them. The chain's CDR3 is CALQSGGGGLYGYTF. The CDR3 DNA sequence: TGTGCCCTCCAAAGTGGGGGCGGGGGCCTATATGGCTACACCTTC.

V and J are TRBV4-1 and TRBJ2-4; 7 nucleotides align to TRBD1. The CDR3 has 20 amino acids. The J segment lost 0 bases and the V segment lost 0 bases, leaving 14 bases of the junction unmatched. From germline, CDR1 is MGHRA and CDR2 YSYEKL. CDR3 protein: CASSQEIQGRGVLAKNIQYF. The CDR3 nucleotides are TGCGCCAGCAGCCAAGAAATACAGGGGAGAGGAGTTCTAGCCAAAAACATTCAGTACTTC.

The chain uses TRBV9 and TRBJ1-3; D ambiguous. The germline gives CDR1 SGDLS, CDR2 YYNGEE. The length of the CDR3 is 16 residues. The V gene lost 2 bases and the J gene lost 0 bases, with 12 bases spanning the gap. The CDR3 DNA reads TGTGCCAGCAGCGTTAAGACGGGTCTCTCTGGAAACACCATATATTTT. Its translation: CASSVKTGLSGNTIYF. The variable domain in full, with the rest retrieved from reference TRBV9 and TRBJ1-3, is DSGVTQTPKHLITATGQRVTLRCSPRSGDLSVYWYQQSLDQGLQFLIQYYNGEERAKGNILERFSAQQFPDLHSELNLSSLELGDSALYFCASSVKTGLSGNTIYFGEGSWLTVV.

The chain uses TRBV19 and TRBJ1-1, with D hard to call. Germline CDR1 and CDR2: LNHDA and SQIVND (reference sequence). The V end was cut by 6 bases, the J end by 1 base, with 15 bases between. This CDR3 is 15 amino acids long. Here the CDR3 reads CASSITSPGNTEAFF. In DNA form, the CDR3 reads TGTGCCAGTAGCATAACGTCTCCGGGGAACACTGAAGCTTTCTTT. Together with reference TRBV19 and TRBJ1-1, the CDR3 gives the full variable domain: DGGITQSPKYLFRKEGQNVTLSCEQNLNHDAMYWYRQDPGQGLRLIYYSQIVNDFQKGDIAEGYSVSREKKESFPLTVTSAQKNPTAFYLCASSITSPGNTEAFFGQGTRLTVV.

The chain employs TRBV3-1 (or the pseudogene TRBV3-2) and TRBJ1-2; D ambiguous. Trimming removed 5 bases from V and 8 bases from J, with 12 bases in between. The CDR3 has 12 amino acids. Germline V gene data show CDR1 as LGHDT and CDR2 as YNNKEL (reference sequence). CDR3 loop: CASSFFGQGYTF. As DNA, the CDR3 is TGTGCCAGCAGCTTTTTTGGGCAGGGCTACACCTTC.

The chain is built from TRBV4-3 and TRBJ1-4; 7 bases are a match to TRBD1. Trimming took 0 bases from V and 6 from J; bases not matched to a gene: 10. The CDR3 runs to 17 residues. The germline gives CDR1 LGHNA, CDR2 YSLEER. The CDR3 DNA reads TGCGCCAGCAGCCAAGATGTAACAGGGGCGAAGTATGAAAAACTGTTTTTT. Protein sequence: CASSQDVTGAKYEKLFF.

The V call is TRBV28, the J call TRBJ2-6; 11 bases fit TRBD1. The CDR3 has 19 amino acids. Trimming removed 6 bases from V and 0 bases from J; junction bases left unmatched: 10. Per the germline V gene, CDR1 is MDHEN and CDR2 is SYDVKM. The CDR3, as DNA: TGTGCCAGCAGACTGGGGACAGGGGGGTCATTCTCTGGGGCCAACGTCCTGACTTTC. Its protein is CASRLGTGGSFSGANVLTF.

The chain uses TRBV28 and TRBJ1-1; no clear D. This CDR3 contains 17 residues. Germline CDR1 MDHEN, CDR2 SYDVKM. V lost 5 bases to trimming and J lost 6 bases, with 25 bases between them. The CDR3 protein is CASSALISLDVLPEAFF. The DNA of the CDR3 is TGTGCCAGCAGTGCACTCATCTCCCTTGATGTCCTGCCTGAAGCTTTCTTT.

The chain employs TRBV9 and TRBJ1-1; D perhaps matches TRBD1 (6 bases). V was clipped by 3 bases and J by 4 bases, with 10 bases between them. CDR3 length: 13 residues. Germline V gene sequence: CDR1 SGDLS, CDR2 YYNGEE. The CDR3 region is CASSATGFTEAFF. In DNA form, the CDR3 reads TGTGCCAGCAGCGCAACAGGGTTCACTGAAGCTTTCTTT.

The chain employs TRBV7-9 and TRBJ2-5; 9 bases line up with TRBD1. CDR1 is SEHNR, CDR2 FQNEAQ, per germline (reference sequence). CDR3 length equals 14 residues. J was trimmed by 5 bases and V by 5 bases; bases with no gene match: 6. In DNA form, the CDR3 reads TGTGCCAGCAGCCGGGGACAGGGCGGCGAGACCCAGTACTTC. Amino acids: CASSRGQGGETQYF.